A selection of T cell receptor beta chains follows, all from one sample in a study of cytomegalovirus exposure and HLA in healthy donors. The assay was immunoSEQ multiplex PCR, and TCRdb's table has in-frame clones only and misses some. The sample includes under 200,000 clones, 70% to 90% of them seen just once. Input material: PBMCs. The receptor set was obtained from a woman aged 18-30 years in good health and CMV-seronegative. CDR3s leave out the opening cysteine and the closing phenylalanine or tryptophan. A D gene is named only where the DNA matches it firmly.

TRBV6-4,.,TRBJ2-3,ASSAAGTSTDTQY
TRBV30,TRBD2,TRBJ2-5,AWSPGWGLAGSAETQY
TRBV27,.,TRBJ2-2,ASSLSSSTGELF
TRBV5-1,.,TRBJ1-1,ASSLGTVYTEAF
TRBV19,.,TRBJ1-1,ASSIQGTEAF
TRBV6-1,TRBD1,TRBJ2-7,ATQLGDSSYEQY
TRBV7-9,TRBD1,TRBJ1-2,ASSSQSPGTGGRGYT
TRBV4-3,TRBD1,TRBJ2-7,ASSQDTGGSSYEQY
TRBV18,TRBD2,TRBJ2-7,ASSPGLAGVDEQY
TRBV9,TRBD1,TRBJ1-2,ASSVTGTEYGYT
TRBV6-1,TRBD1,TRBJ2-7,ASSEVGIQGASFPRSYEQY
TRBV7-2,.,TRBJ2-1,ASSLDPRDEQF
TRBV4-1,.,TRBJ1-1,ASSSAGGYGRNTEAF
TRBV15,.,TRBJ2-3,ATSSRGGGPAADTQY
TRBV7-3,TRBD2,TRBJ2-1,ASSPGLAGSNEQF
TRBV2,.,TRBJ2-7,ASSRVGGSSYEQY
TRBV5-8,.,TRBJ1-1,ASSWGVRREAF
TRBV10-1,TRBD2,TRBJ2-1,ASSPGTSGRAWGEQF
TRBV19,.,TRBJ2-7,ASSPDSYEQY
TRBV7-3,.,TRBJ1-2,ASSFSGLYGYT
TRBV7-9,.,TRBJ2-2,ASSPQGTGELF
TRBV7-3,.,TRBJ2-7,ASSLYPDSVNYEQY
TRBV2,TRBD1,TRBJ1-2,ARTGQGEGYT
TRBV10-1,TRBD1,TRBJ2-2,ASLLQGANTGELF
TRBV19,.,TRBJ1-5,ASSPTDSFNQPQH
TRBV11-3,.,TRBJ2-7,ASSSSLERNRQICSYEQY
TRBV7-6,TRBD2,TRBJ2-5,ASSLVGAGVVQETQY
TRBV27,.,TRBJ2-7,ASSITGINEQY
TRBV12-5,.,TRBJ2-4,ASGQTDGNIQY
TRBV6-1,.,TRBJ1-6,ASSELLGVSSSPLH
TRBV30,.,TRBJ1-4,AWATSGRRLF
TRBV18,TRBD1,TRBJ1-5,ASSRDRGLDQPQH